This is a list of T cell receptor beta chains from one sample in a study of blood T cells in healthy people across ages. TCRdb recomputed calls from the 5' RACE reads with MiXCR, one row per CDR3 protein. This table holds about 1,000,000 distinct CDR3 sequences, 45% found once. The sample consisted of blood. Receptors originate from an older woman in good health. The CDR3 runs from the conserved cysteine through the conserved F or W. D genes are given only for firm matches. Clone size is shown for a subset of rows, as once, few, many or a class of expanded clone.

v_gene: TRBV12-3/TRBV12-4
j_gene: TRBJ2-5
abundance: few
d_gene: -
CDR3aa: CASSMRQRETQYF
CDR3nt: TGTGCCAGCAGTATGAGACAGCGAGAGACCCAGTACTTC

v_gene: TRBV5-1
j_gene: TRBJ2-1
abundance: -
d_gene: TRBD2
CDR3aa: CASSSGGTSRYNEQFF
CDR3nt: TGCGCCAGCAGCTCCGGCGGGACTAGCAGATACAATGAGCAGTTCTTC

v_gene: TRBV12-3/TRBV12-4
j_gene: TRBJ2-5
abundance: -
d_gene: -
CDR3aa: CASSSGARSDSQETQYF
CDR3nt: TGTGCCAGCAGTTCGGGGGCGCGGTCGGACAGCCAAGAGACCCAGTACTTC

v_gene: TRBV5-1
j_gene: TRBJ2-4
abundance: -
d_gene: TRBD1
CDR3aa: CASSTQPGQGTWEQYF
CDR3nt: TGCGCCAGCAGCACCCAACCGGGACAGGGTACGTGGGAGCAGTACTTC

v_gene: TRBV5-1
j_gene: TRBJ1-4
abundance: -
d_gene: -
CDR3aa: CASSLAVTTTTNERLFF
CDR3nt: TGCGCCAGCAGCTTGGCTGTCACAACCACAACTAATGAAAGACTGTTTTTT

v_gene: TRBV20-1
j_gene: TRBJ2-1
abundance: -
d_gene: TRBD2
CDR3aa: CSAQTSGRAGPYNEQFF
CDR3nt: TGCAGTGCTCAGACTAGCGGGAGGGCTGGACCCTACAATGAGCAGTTCTTC

v_gene: TRBV7-8
j_gene: TRBJ2-3
abundance: -
d_gene: -
CDR3aa: CASSLTRHGDTQYF
CDR3nt: TGTGCCAGCAGCTTAACGAGACACGGAGATACGCAGTATTTT

v_gene: TRBV11-2
j_gene: TRBJ2-7
abundance: -
d_gene: TRBD2
CDR3aa: CASSLAAGYSYEQYF
CDR3nt: TGTGCCAGCAGCTTAGCAGCGGGATACTCCTACGAGCAGTACTTC

v_gene: TRBV5-1
j_gene: TRBJ2-1
abundance: -
d_gene: -
CDR3aa: CASSPNPGPDYGNEQFF
CDR3nt: TGCGCCAGCAGCCCAAATCCGGGACCTGACTACGGCAATGAGCAGTTCTTC

v_gene: TRBV2
j_gene: TRBJ2-5
abundance: -
d_gene: -
CDR3aa: CASSEFGGRQETQYF
CDR3nt: TGTGCCAGCAGTGAATTCGGGGGGCGCCAAGAGACCCAGTACTTC

v_gene: TRBV3-1
j_gene: TRBJ1-3
abundance: -
d_gene: -
CDR3aa: CASSPGGGNTIYF
CDR3nt: TGTGCCAGCAGCCCGGGGGGGGGAAACACCATATATTTT

v_gene: TRBV15
j_gene: TRBJ2-1
abundance: few
d_gene: -
CDR3aa: CATSIHQGGEQFF
CDR3nt: TGTGCCACCAGCATCCACCAGGGCGGTGAGCAGTTCTTC

v_gene: TRBV10-3
j_gene: TRBJ2-5
abundance: few
d_gene: TRBD2
CDR3aa: CAISEFPAGGSETQYF
CDR3nt: TGTGCCATCAGTGAGTTCCCAGCGGGAGGATCTGAGACCCAGTACTTC

v_gene: TRBV5-1
j_gene: TRBJ2-1
abundance: -
d_gene: -
CDR3aa: CASSLLPGTTNEQFF
CDR3nt: TGCGCCAGCAGCTTGCTACCCGGGACCACCAATGAGCAGTTCTTC

v_gene: TRBV29-1
j_gene: TRBJ2-1
abundance: -
d_gene: -
CDR3aa: CSVETEAGNEQFF
CDR3nt: TGCAGCGTTGAAACGGAGGCCGGGAATGAGCAGTTCTTC

v_gene: TRBV7-2
j_gene: TRBJ2-7
abundance: -
d_gene: TRBD2
CDR3aa: CAGSLGAGAGNEQYF
CDR3nt: TGTGCCGGCAGCTTAGGAGCGGGAGCAGGAAATGAGCAGTACTTC

v_gene: TRBV12-5
j_gene: TRBJ1-5
abundance: -
d_gene: -
CDR3aa: CASGTGIVSNQPQHF
CDR3nt: TGTGCTAGTGGTACAGGGATCGTCAGCAATCAGCCCCAGCATTTT

v_gene: TRBV7-2
j_gene: TRBJ2-1
abundance: -
d_gene: TRBD2
CDR3aa: CASSLARILAGGFTSNEQFF
CDR3nt: TGTGCCAGCAGCTTAGCTCGTATCTTAGCGGGAGGGTTTACGTCCAATGAGCAGTTCTTC

v_gene: TRBV20-1
j_gene: TRBJ1-2
abundance: few
d_gene: -
CDR3aa: CSARGTYGYTF
CDR3nt: TGCAGTGCTAGAGGCACCTATGGCTACACCTTC

v_gene: TRBV27
j_gene: TRBJ2-7
abundance: -
d_gene: TRBD2
CDR3aa: CASKGTSGKEYNEQYF
CDR3nt: TGTGCCAGCAAGGGGACTAGCGGGAAGGAGTACAATGAGCAGTACTTC

v_gene: TRBV24-1
j_gene: TRBJ2-1
abundance: -
d_gene: TRBD1
CDR3aa: CATSDAYRGNEQFF
CDR3nt: TGTGCCACCAGTGATGCTTACAGGGGGAATGAGCAGTTCTTC

v_gene: TRBV28
j_gene: TRBJ1-5
abundance: -
d_gene: -
CDR3aa: CASTQGRADQPQHF
CDR3nt: TGTGCCAGCACCCAAGGCAGGGCGGATCAGCCCCAGCATTTT

v_gene: TRBV11-2
j_gene: TRBJ1-1
abundance: -
d_gene: -
CDR3aa: CASRGGVNTEAFF
CDR3nt: TGTGCCAGCAGGGGGGGGGTTAACACTGAAGCTTTCTTT

v_gene: TRBV6-5
j_gene: TRBJ1-5
abundance: -
d_gene: -
CDR3aa: CASRGGQPQHF
CDR3nt: TGTGCCAGCAGAGGGGGACAGCCCCAGCATTTT

v_gene: TRBV10-2
j_gene: TRBJ2-1
abundance: -
d_gene: -
CDR3aa: CASSEASVSYNEQFF
CDR3nt: TGCGCCAGCAGTGAAGCTAGCGTCTCCTACAATGAGCAGTTCTTC

v_gene: TRBV14
j_gene: TRBJ2-2
abundance: -
d_gene: -
CDR3aa: CASSQERVSGELFF
CDR3nt: TGTGCCAGCAGCCAAGAGAGAGTAAGCGGGGAGCTGTTTTTT